The 10 T cell receptor beta chains given below trace back to one sample, sequenced in a study of CD8+ T cells in alopecia areata. Sequencing used cDNA as its template, made by extracting RNA and reverse transcribing it. Data came from immunoSEQ multiplex PCR; TCRdb stores just in-frame clones and leaves some out. The data show about 150,000 clones, 62% seen once. The sample consisted of CD8+ T cells sorted from blood. The receptors originated from a human donor in good health.

The chain has TRBV27 and TRBJ2-7; D perhaps matches TRBD1 (5 bases). V lost 2 bases and J 5 bases, leaving 10 bases between the germline ends. The length of the CDR3 is 13 residues. From germline, CDR1 is MNHEY and CDR2 SMNVEV (reference sequence). The CDR3 DNA reads as TGTGCCAGCAGTTTAGCAGGGATCGACGAGCAGTACTTC. This gives the protein CASSLAGIDEQYF.

The V call is TRBV30, the J call TRBJ1-2; D not resolved. The CDR3 is 12 residues long. V was cut by 0 bases and J by 5 bases, with 7 bases left in between. Germline assignment: CDR1 GTSNPN and CDR2 SVGIG (reference sequence). CDR3 in DNA: TGTGCCTGGAGTGTACCTTTTTATGGCTACACCTTC. Translation gives CAWSVPFYGYTF.

The CDR3 region is CSGQGSSDEKLFF. The CDR3, as DNA: TGCAGCGGGCAGGGGTCGTCAGATGAAAAACTGTTTTTT. The chain recombines TRBV29-1 with TRBJ1-4; D perhaps matches TRBD1 (6 bases). The CDR3 sequence is 13 residues long. In germline, CDR1 is SQVTM, CDR2 ANQGSEA. Trimming removed 7 bases at V and 6 bases at J, with 15 bases between.

The chain carries TRBV5-7 and TRBJ2-5; a possible D gene is TRBD2 (5 bases). TRBV5-7 has ORF status, its function being uncertain. CDR3 length: 16 amino acids. Trimming took off 1 base at V and 1 base at J, with 14 bases between the two ends. The CDR3 loop reads CASSLFPGTLQETQYF. The CDR3, as DNA: TGTGCCAGCAGCTTGTTTCCGGGAACTCTCCAAGAGACCCAGTACTTC.

The chain has TRBV7-9 and TRBJ2-4, with D uncertain. Trimming shortened V by 1 base and J by 4 bases, and 5 bases separated the two germline ends. The CDR3 spans 13 residues. Germline-derived CDR1 and CDR2 are SEHNR and FQNEAQ (reference sequence). The CDR3 coding sequence is TGTGCCAGCAGCTTAGGTCTGAAAAACATTCAGTACTTC. Its protein is CASSLGLKNIQYF.

The chain employs TRBV9 and TRBJ2-4; a possible D gene is TRBD2 (6 bases). V lost 4 bases and J 5 bases, leaving 13 bases between the germline ends. This CDR3 comprises 14 residues. CDR1 and CDR2 from the germline V gene are SGDLS and YYNGEE. The CDR3 spells CASSSPIAENIQYF. The CDR3 coding sequence is TGTGCCAGCAGCTCACCAATAGCGGAAAACATTCAGTACTTC.

V usage is TRBV29-1 and J usage is TRBJ2-7; D uncertain. Trimming stripped 1 base from V and 6 bases from J, with 16 bases between. The CDR3 length is 14 residues. From germline, CDR1 is SQVTM and CDR2 ANQGSEA. This chain's CDR3 is CSVEGVGSWGEQYF. CDR3 in DNA: TGCAGCGTTGAAGGTGTCGGTTCTTGGGGCGAGCAGTACTTC.

The sample holds a few counts of this clone. The rearrangement joins TRBV7-9 to TRBJ2-7; 10 nucleotides line up with TRBD1. Germline V gene sequence: CDR1 SEHNR, CDR2 FQNEAQ (reference sequence). J lost 6 bases, V lost 3 bases, and 8 bases had no gene match. The CDR3 has 15 residues. In nucleotides, the CDR3 is TGTGCCAGCAGCTTGCCGGGACAGGGGTTCGCCGAGCAGTACTTC. Amino acid sequence: CASSLPGQGFAEQYF.

V is TRBV29-1 and J is TRBJ2-7, with D maybe TRBD1 (5 bases). This CDR3 has 11 amino acids. CDR1 is SQVTM and CDR2 is ANQGSEA in the germline V gene. The germline V and J ends were trimmed by 6 bases and 3 bases, with 9 bases remaining between them. Here the CDR3 DNA reads TGCAGCGTCCTGGACATCTACGAGCAGTACTTC. It encodes CSVLDIYEQYF.

This clone was seen a handful of times. This chain uses TRBV30 with TRBJ2-7; tentatively, D is TRBD2 (5 bases). V was trimmed by 0 bases and J by 2 bases, leaving 8 bases between them. The CDR3 consists of 13 residues. Germline V CDR1 and CDR2: GTSNPN, SVGIG (reference sequence). The CDR3 DNA follows: TGTGCCTGGAGTGTACTAGGGCCCTACGAGCAGTACTTC. Residues: CAWSVLGPYEQYF.